The 8 T cell receptor beta chains in this list originate from one sample, sequenced in a study of regulatory T cells in long-lasting Graves disease. Through Arm-PCR of CDR3 regions and iRepertoire HTBI primers, TCR beta libraries were built. TCRdb passed the multiplex PCR reads through MiXCR, listing each CDR3 protein once. The sample holds roughly 700,000 distinct CDR3 sequences; 25% to 35% are singletons and the top ten take about two fifths. Time point reported: persistent/refractory GD, antithyroid drugs over 5 years with positive TRAb. Researchers made the TCR library from RNA that was extracted from PBMCs. Sequencing used peripheral blood mononuclear cells (PBMCs), obtained when the disease was refractory, from a patient treated with antithyroid drugs. The receptors come from a female donor with Graves disease.

The chain employs TRBV18 and TRBJ1-4; TRBD1 agrees at 8 bases. V gave up 6 bases and J gave up 7 bases; unmatched junction bases: 4. The CDR3 is 13 residues long. The germline gives CDR1 KGHSH, CDR2 LQKENI. CDR3 residues: CASSVGQGEKLFF. Here the CDR3 DNA reads TGTGCCAGCTCGGTCGGACAGGGTGAAAAACTGTTTTTT.

This chain joins TRBV12-3 or TRBV12-4 and TRBJ1-2; D unclear. This CDR3 contains 11 residues. V was trimmed by 4 bases and J by 13 bases, leaving 13 bases between them. The CDR3 DNA reads as TGTGCCAGCAGTTACGGGAGGAAGGTCACCTTC. Translation: CASSYGRKVTF.

The V call is TRBV6-1, the J call TRBJ2-2; 8 bases are a match to TRBD2. The CDR3 is 14 amino acids. Germline values: CDR1 MNHNS, CDR2 SASEGT. V dropped 8 bases and J dropped 6; count of bases not matched to a gene: 8. CDR3 in DNA: TGTGCCAGCCGGGACGGGAGGGCCCCCGGGGAGCTGTTTTTT. Its protein product is CASRDGRAPGELFF.

The chain joins TRBV4-1 to TRBJ2-7, with 8 bases identical to TRBD2. Per the germline V gene, CDR1 is MGHRA and CDR2 is YSYEKL. V shed 5 bases, J shed 3 bases, and the junction held 9 bases outside the gene matches. The CDR3 length is 15 residues. The CDR3 is CASSFGTSSIYEQYF. CDR3 sequence (DNA): TGCGCCAGCAGCTTCGGGACTAGTTCAATCTACGAGCAGTACTTC.

This clonotype showed up just a few times. The missing conserved phenylalanine or tryptophan at the end of this CDR3 makes a read error likely. The rearrangement links TRBV28 to TRBJ2-7; TRBD2 is a possible D gene (6 bases). Germline-derived CDR1 and CDR2 are MDHEN and SYDVKM. The germline V and J ends were trimmed by 5 bases and 2 bases, with 13 bases remaining between them. This CDR3 spans 14 amino acids. CDR3 sequence: CASSPSGLPYEQYL. As DNA, the CDR3 is TGTGCCAGCAGTCCGTCGGGACTCCCCTACGAGCAGTACCTC.

The J gene is TRBJ2-5, the V gene TRBV20-1; 7 bases align to TRBD2. V dropped 5 bases and J dropped 5; count of bases not matched to a gene: 17. The CDR3 is 16 amino acids. The germline CDR1 and CDR2 sequences are DFQATT and SNEGSKA (reference sequence). CDR3 residues: CSADTLVRETGETQYF. The CDR3 DNA reads as TGCAGTGCTGACACTCTGGTGCGGGAGACGGGGGAGACCCAGTACTTC.

V is TRBV28 and J is TRBJ1-1; possible D gene TRBD1, 5 bases. Per the germline V gene, CDR1 is MDHEN and CDR2 is SYDVKM. Between the trimmed V and J ends, which lost 3 bases and 3 bases, there was a span of 20 bases. The CDR3 runs to 17 residues. The CDR3, as DNA: TGTGCCAGCAGTTTGCCGGGGGTGGGGGGAAATGACACTGAAGCTTTCTTT. It specifies CASSLPGVGGNDTEAFF.

The genes are TRBV10-2 and TRBJ1-5; no definite D call. This CDR3 region has 14 residues. V was clipped by 1 base and J by 0 bases, with 4 bases between them. Looked up from germline, CDR1 is WSHSY and CDR2 is SAAADI. The CDR3 bases are TGCGCCAGCAGTGAGTACAGTAGCAATCAGCCCCAGCATTTT. Amino acid sequence: CASSEYSSNQPQHF.